Listed here are 25 T cell receptor beta chains from one sample, sequenced in a study of blood T cell repertoires in COVID-19. Here immunoSEQ multiplex PCR was the method, and the copy in TCRdb shows in-frame clones only, minus some. The sample yields 380,000 or so clones, 87% seen once. Sequencing used PBMCs or T cells enriched from blood (not recorded which). The receptors stem from a man under 40 who had recovered from COVID-19.

The chain carries TRBV10-1 and TRBJ2-2; 8 bases are shared with TRBD2. CDR1 is WNHNN, CDR2 SYGVQD, per germline (reference sequence). V dropped 0 bases and J dropped 6; count of bases not matched to a gene: 3. The length of the CDR3 is 15 residues. The CDR3 loop is CASSESIAGSGELFF. The CDR3 nucleotides are TGCGCCAGCAGTGAGTCTATAGCGGGGTCCGGGGAGCTGTTTTTT.

The chain couples TRBV4-1 to TRBJ1-1; 9 bases agree with TRBD1. The germline CDR1 and CDR2 sequences are MGHRA and YSYEKL. J lost 6 bases, V lost 4 bases, and 9 bases had no gene match. The CDR3 contains 15 residues. CDR3 region: CASSRRTGDLAEAFF. CDR3 coding DNA: TGCGCCAGCAGCCGAAGGACAGGGGACCTTGCTGAAGCTTTCTTT.

This chain links TRBV3-1 (or the pseudogene TRBV3-2) with TRBJ1-6; 9 bases match TRBD1. Germline V gene data show CDR1 as LGHDT and CDR2 as YNNKEL (reference sequence). V trimming: 4 bases; J trimming: 10 bases; junction bases outside the gene matches: 11. The CDR3 consists of 16 residues. DNA for the CDR3: TGTGCCAGCAGCCGCCGGCCGGGACAGGGTGACTCACCCCTCCACTTT. Translation gives CASSRRPGQGDSPLHF.

The V gene is TRBV5-6, the J gene TRBJ1-1, with 8 bases aligning to TRBD1. The CDR3 is made up of 11 amino acids. The ends lost 4 bases at V and 8 bases at J; junction bases unmatched: 1. Germline CDR1 is SGHDT and CDR2 is YYEEEE. The CDR3 DNA reads as TGTGCCAGCAGCCGACAGGGGGAAGCTTTCTTT. Translation: CASSRQGEAFF.

There are a few counts of this clone. The gene calls are TRBV30 and TRBJ2-7; unclear D gene. The V and J ends lost 5 bases and 3 bases respectively, with 5 bases between them. The V gene's germline CDR1 is GTSNPN and CDR2 SVGIG (reference sequence). The CDR3 is 10 residues long. The CDR3: CAWGGYEQYF. CDR3 nucleotides: TGTGCCTGGGGCGGCTACGAGCAGTACTTC.

The V and J genes are TRBV13 and TRBJ1-5; TRBD1 might be the D (6 bases). Trimming left V 4 bases short and J 8 bases short, with 21 bases between. CDR3 size: 16 residues. Germline V gene lookup returns CDR1 PRHDT and CDR2 FYEKMQ (reference sequence). The CDR3 region is CASSSSGGLRGEPQHF. The CDR3 nucleotides are TGTGCCAGCAGCTCTTCCGGGGGGCTGCGAGGGGAGCCCCAGCATTTT.

The chain carries TRBV6-1 and TRBJ2-7; 7 nucleotides match TRBD1. Germline values: CDR1 MNHNS, CDR2 SASEGT. This CDR3 has 15 residues. After removal of 1 base from V and 1 base from J, the junction contained 4 bases not matched to a gene. The CDR3 reads CASSEGWTGSYEQYF. In DNA form, the CDR3 reads TGTGCCAGCAGTGAAGGCTGGACAGGTTCCTACGAGCAGTACTTC.

This clone has only one observation. This chain uses TRBV19 with TRBJ1-2; 9 bases agree with TRBD1. Looked up from germline, CDR1 is LNHDA and CDR2 is SQIVND (reference sequence). V lost 6 bases and J lost 6; bases outside the gene matches: 5. CDR3 length equals 13 residues. CDR3: CASRDRDRDGYTF. The CDR3 bases are TGTGCCAGTAGAGATCGGGACAGGGATGGCTACACCTTC.

J is TRBJ1-3 and V is TRBV7-2; TRBD1 aligns across 11 bases. The germline gives CDR1 SGHTA, CDR2 FQGNSA. Losses at the gene ends were 4 bases for V and 3 bases for J; bases not matched to a gene: 2. The CDR3 has 15 residues. As DNA, the CDR3 is TGTGCCAGCAGCTACGGGACAGGGGGTGGAAACACCATATATTTT. Translation gives CASSYGTGGGNTIYF.

J is TRBJ1-2 and V is TRBV6-4; D is unclear. The length of the CDR3 is 12 residues. Trimming left V 2 bases short and J 9 bases short, with 10 bases between. Germline V gene lookup returns CDR1 MRHNA and CDR2 SNTAGT. CDR3 region: CASSDPGRRYTF. CDR3 bases: TGTGCCAGCAGTGACCCCGGCAGGCGCTACACCTTC.

This clone has just a few counts. CDR3 residues: CASSSGLAGWTGELFF. The DNA for the CDR3 is TGTGCCAGCAGCTCGGGACTAGCGGGGTGGACCGGGGAGCTGTTTTTT. The V and J genes are TRBV5-4 and TRBJ2-2; 13 nucleotides line up with TRBD2. The CDR3 is 16 residues long. The J segment lost 5 bases and the V segment lost 3 bases, leaving 4 bases of the junction unmatched. Germline V CDR1 and CDR2: SGHNT, YYREEE (reference sequence).

The V and J genes are TRBV9 and TRBJ2-7, with D perhaps TRBD2 (6 bases). Germline assignment: CDR1 SGDLS and CDR2 YYNGEE. The CDR3 is made up of 15 amino acids. V was trimmed by 2 bases and J by 7 bases, leaving 19 bases between them. The CDR3 reads CASSVSDGGWVEQYF. CDR3 nucleotides: TGTGCCAGCAGCGTGTCCGATGGGGGGTGGGTTGAGCAGTACTTC.

The CDR3 is CASIPSGGSNYGYTF. Here the CDR3 DNA reads TGTGCCAGTATCCCCTCAGGGGGTTCAAACTATGGCTACACCTTC. The J gene is TRBJ1-2, the V gene TRBV19; the match to TRBD1 covers 7 bases. The CDR3 length is 15 residues. Germline-derived CDR1 and CDR2 are LNHDA and SQIVND (reference sequence). V lost 7 bases and J lost 2; bases outside the gene matches: 10.

The chain couples TRBV7-9 to TRBJ2-1; TRBD1 agrees at 7 bases. Germline V gives CDR1 SEHNR, CDR2 FQNEAQ (reference sequence). CDR3 length equals 16 residues. The ends lost 5 bases at V and 6 bases at J; junction bases unmatched: 13. The DNA for the CDR3 is TGTGCCAGCAGCCTCGCTGGGGCAGGGGGAAGCAATGAGCAGTTCTTC. Protein: CASSLAGAGGSNEQFF.

This chain connects TRBV7-9 to TRBJ2-1, with 8 bases lining up with TRBD2. V lost 4 bases, J lost 10 bases, and 6 bases stayed unmatched. CDR1 and CDR2 from the germline V gene are SEHNR and FQNEAQ (reference sequence). The CDR3 extends over 13 amino acids. The CDR3 loop reads CASSSGGGPEQFF. DNA of the CDR3: TGTGCCAGCAGCTCGGGCGGGGGGCCCGAGCAGTTCTTC.

The gene calls are TRBV5-1 and TRBJ1-2, with D perhaps matching TRBD1 (6 bases). Germline V gives CDR1 SGHRS, CDR2 YFSETQ. V lost 0 bases to trimming and J lost 5 bases, with 20 bases between them. The CDR3 has 17 amino acids. This CDR3 reads CASSLEWGGQGIYGYTF. In nucleotides, the CDR3 is TGCGCCAGCAGCTTGGAGTGGGGCGGTCAGGGGATTTATGGCTACACCTTC.

J is TRBJ1-5 and V is TRBV19, with 7 bases aligning to TRBD1. The J segment lost 3 bases and the V segment lost 4 bases, leaving 6 bases of the junction unmatched. Germline CDR1 LNHDA, CDR2 SQIVND (reference sequence). This CDR3 has 15 amino acids. The CDR3 spells CASSTGGIYNQPQHF. The CDR3 DNA reads as TGTGCCAGTAGTACAGGGGGGATATACAATCAGCCCCAGCATTTT.

The V call is TRBV10-2, the J call TRBJ2-7, with 9 positions matching TRBD1. This CDR3 has 17 amino acids. With V trimmed by 2 bases and J by 0 bases, 8 bases remained unmatched. CDR1 WSHSY and CDR2 SAAADI come from the germline V gene. The CDR3 protein is CASSEGTGTLLSYEQYF. For the CDR3, the DNA is TGCGCCAGCAGTGAGGGGACAGGGACACTCCTCTCCTACGAGCAGTACTTC.

This chain links TRBV19 with TRBJ2-2; D is unresolved. The length of the CDR3 is 13 residues. CDR1 LNHDA and CDR2 SQIVND come from the germline V gene (reference sequence). Trimming took 5 bases from V and 5 from J, leaving 9 bases between them. CDR3 loop: CASSPPLTGELFF. For the CDR3, the DNA is TGTGCCAGTAGTCCCCCATTGACCGGGGAGCTGTTTTTT.

The chain couples TRBV6-5 to TRBJ2-7, with D possibly matching TRBD2 (5 bases). Germline lookup yields CDR1 MNHEY and CDR2 SVGAGI. This CDR3 comprises 14 residues. The germline V and J ends were trimmed by 6 bases and 3 bases, with 15 bases remaining between them. CDR3 bases: TGTGCCAGCAGCCCCCAAGCGGAGCTCTACGAGCAGTACTTC. Its protein is CASSPQAELYEQYF.

The chain joins TRBV7-9 to TRBJ1-2; tentatively, D is TRBD1 (6 bases). CDR3 length: 13 amino acids. V was trimmed by 5 bases and J by 6 bases, leaving 13 bases between them. The germline CDR1 and CDR2 sequences are SEHNR and FQNEAQ (reference sequence). The CDR3: CASSLQGFNGYTF. The CDR3 DNA reads as TGTGCCAGCAGCCTACAGGGATTCAATGGCTACACCTTC.

The rearrangement uses TRBV5-1 and TRBJ1-2, with D perhaps TRBD1 (5 bases). Germline CDR1 is SGHRS and CDR2 is YFSETQ. The V end was cut by 4 bases, the J end by 2 bases, with 12 bases between. This CDR3 contains 14 residues. In DNA, the CDR3 is TGCGCCAGCAGCATTACAGGACCAAACTATGGCTACACCTTC. Translating gives CASSITGPNYGYTF.

The V call is TRBV5-4, the J call TRBJ2-3; the D gene is possibly TRBD1 (5 bases). Trimming removed 3 bases at V and 6 bases at J, with 14 bases between. This CDR3 comprises 14 residues. Germline V gene data show CDR1 as SGHNT and CDR2 as YYREEE (reference sequence). Written as DNA, the CDR3 is TGTGCCAGCAGCTCATATCAGGGTCCGGATACGCAGTATTTT. Amino acids: CASSSYQGPDTQYF.

Comments on this clone: Other DNA sequences in the same sample also yield this CDR3. The rearrangement joins TRBV3-1 (or the pseudogene TRBV3-2) to TRBJ2-5; TRBD2 matches 9 bases. The germline CDR1 and CDR2 sequences are LGHDT and YNNKEL (reference sequence). With 3 bases clipped from V and 2 bases from J, the junction kept 4 bases outside the gene matches. This CDR3 is built from 15 residues. CDR3 in DNA: TGTGCCAGCAGCCAGGTGCGGGGGGGACAAGAGACCCAGTACTTC. Translation gives CASSQVRGGQETQYF.

The chain employs TRBV27 and TRBJ2-1; a possible D gene is TRBD1 (5 bases). The CDR3 totals 15 residues. Germline CDR1 and CDR2: MNHEY and SMNVEV (reference sequence). Trimming took 3 bases from V and 7 from J, leaving 16 bases between them. The CDR3, as DNA: TGTGCCAGCAGTTTTCAGGGTCGGACAACTAATGAGCAGTTCTTC. Protein product: CASSFQGRTTNEQFF.